This T cell receptor (beta chain) comes out of a study of blood T cell repertoires in COVID-19. Study context: Whether acute or convalescent, the COVID-19 samples came from the United States, Italy and Spain. T cells, B-cell-depleted T cells, or PBMCs supplied cDNA or gDNA.

Germline CDR1 ENHRY, CDR2 SYGVKD. V lost 8 bases and J 4 bases, leaving 14 bases between the germline ends. The CDR3 runs 13 residues. Original analysis: Nucleated cell counts were estimated from reference gene primer amplification. The assay was immunoSEQ multiplex PCR, and TCRdb's table has in-frame clones only and misses some. That table supplies the V and J calls and clone size; D and trimming were determined from the DNA. Of a few hundred thousand clones in the sample, around 85% are singletons; the top ten hold approximately 10%. This receptor was obtained from a woman aged 70-85 years with acute or convalescent COVID-19. The genes are TRBV10-3 and TRBJ1-1; D is possibly TRBD1 (6 bases). Sequencing was carried out using peripheral blood. The DNA of the CDR3 is TGTGCCATCGTCTCAGGGGCGAGCACTGAAGCTTTCTTT. Its protein product is CAIVSGASTEAFF.